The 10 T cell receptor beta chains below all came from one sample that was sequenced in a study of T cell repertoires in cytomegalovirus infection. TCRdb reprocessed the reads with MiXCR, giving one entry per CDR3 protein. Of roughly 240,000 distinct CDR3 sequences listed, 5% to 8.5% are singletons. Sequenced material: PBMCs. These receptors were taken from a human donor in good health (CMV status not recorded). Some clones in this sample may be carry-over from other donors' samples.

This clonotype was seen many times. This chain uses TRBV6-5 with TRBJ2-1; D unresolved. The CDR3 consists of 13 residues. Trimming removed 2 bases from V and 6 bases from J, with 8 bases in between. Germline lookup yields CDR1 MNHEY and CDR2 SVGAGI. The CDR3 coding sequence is TGTGCCAGCAGTTACACCTATTTCAATGAGCAGTTCTTC. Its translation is CASSYTYFNEQFF.

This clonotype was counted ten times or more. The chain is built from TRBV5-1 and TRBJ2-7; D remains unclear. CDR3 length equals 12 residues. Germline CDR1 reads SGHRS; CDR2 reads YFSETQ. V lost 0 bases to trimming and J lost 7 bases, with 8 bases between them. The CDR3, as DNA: TGCGCCAGCAGCTTGGCCACTGGGGAGCAGTACTTC. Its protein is CASSLATGEQYF. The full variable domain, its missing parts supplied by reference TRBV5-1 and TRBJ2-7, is KAGVTQTPRYLIKTRGQQVTLSCSPISGHRSVSWYQQTPGQGLQFLFEYFSETQRNKGNFPGRFSGRQFSNSRSEMNVSTLELGDSALYLCASSLATGEQYFGPGTRLTVT.

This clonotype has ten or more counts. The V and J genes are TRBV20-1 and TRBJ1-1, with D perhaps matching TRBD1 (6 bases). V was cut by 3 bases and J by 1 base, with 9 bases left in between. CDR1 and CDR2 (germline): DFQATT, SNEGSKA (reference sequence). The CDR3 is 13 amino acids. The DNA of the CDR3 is TGCAGTGCTAGGGGGGGCACGAACACTGAAGCTTTCTTT. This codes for CSARGGTNTEAFF.

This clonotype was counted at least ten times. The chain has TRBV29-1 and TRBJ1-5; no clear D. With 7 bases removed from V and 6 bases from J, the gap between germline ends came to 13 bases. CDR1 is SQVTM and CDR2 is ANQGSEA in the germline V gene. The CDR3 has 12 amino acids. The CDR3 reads CSAGSRGQPQHF. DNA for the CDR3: TGCAGCGCTGGGTCACGGGGTCAGCCCCAGCATTTT.

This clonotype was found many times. The CDR3 DNA reads TGTGCCAGCAGCGTCGGACAGGCAGCTAACTATGGCTACACCTTC. This sequence encodes CASSVGQAANYGYTF. The genes are TRBV7-2 and TRBJ1-2, with 7 bases lining up with TRBD1. V lost 5 bases and J lost 0; bases outside the gene matches: 6. This CDR3 contains 15 residues. Germline CDR1 reads SGHTA; CDR2 reads FQGNSA. The variable domain in full, with the rest retrieved from reference TRBV7-2 and TRBJ1-2, is GAGVSQSPSNKVTEKGKDVELRCDPISGHTALYWYRQSLGQGLEFLIYFQGNSAPDKSGLPSDRFSAERTGGSVSTLTIQRTQQEDSAVYLCASSVGQAANYGYTFGSGTRLTVV.

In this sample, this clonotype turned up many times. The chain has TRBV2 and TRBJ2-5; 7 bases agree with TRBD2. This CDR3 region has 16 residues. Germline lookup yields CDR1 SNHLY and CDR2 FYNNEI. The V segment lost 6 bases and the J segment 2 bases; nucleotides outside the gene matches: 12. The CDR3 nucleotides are TGTGCCAGCAGATTAGAGGGGAGGGCTGGGCAAGAGACCCAGTACTTC. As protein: CASRLEGRAGQETQYF. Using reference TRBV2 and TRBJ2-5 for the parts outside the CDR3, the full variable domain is EPEVTQTPSHQVTQMGQEVILRCVPISNHLYFYWYRQILGQKVEFLVSFYNNEISEKSEIFDDQFSVERPDGSNFTLKIRSTKLEDSAMYFCASRLEGRAGQETQYFGPGTRLLVL.

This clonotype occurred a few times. CDR3 coding DNA: TGTGCCAGCAGTACTCGACAGAGCGCTGAAGCTTTCTTT. Amino acids: CASSTRQSAEAFF. The chain links TRBV6-2 or TRBV6-3 to TRBJ1-1; maybe TRBD1 (5 bases). Trimming cost V 5 bases and J 6 bases, with 13 bases left between them. Germline V CDR1 and CDR2: MNHEY, SVGEGT. CDR3 size: 13 residues.

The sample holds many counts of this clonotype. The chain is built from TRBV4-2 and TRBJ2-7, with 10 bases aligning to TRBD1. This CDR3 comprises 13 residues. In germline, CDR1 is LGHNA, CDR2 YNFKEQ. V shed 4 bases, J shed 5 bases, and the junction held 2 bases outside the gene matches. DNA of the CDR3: TGTGCCAGCAGCCCGGGACAGGGGAACGAGCAGTACTTC. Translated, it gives CASSPGQGNEQYF.

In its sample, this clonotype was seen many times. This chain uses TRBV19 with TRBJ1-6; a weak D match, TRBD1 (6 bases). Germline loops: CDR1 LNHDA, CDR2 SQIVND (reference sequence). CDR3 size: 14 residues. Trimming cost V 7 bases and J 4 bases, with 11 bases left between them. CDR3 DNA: TGTGCCAGTAATTACGACAGGTATAATTCACCCCTCCACTTT. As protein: CASNYDRYNSPLHF.

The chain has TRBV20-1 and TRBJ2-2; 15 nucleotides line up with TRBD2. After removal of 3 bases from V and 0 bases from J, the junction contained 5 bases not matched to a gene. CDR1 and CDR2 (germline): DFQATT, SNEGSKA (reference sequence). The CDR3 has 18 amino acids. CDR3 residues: CSASRGLAGGPNTGELFF. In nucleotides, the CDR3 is TGCAGTGCTAGTCGAGGACTAGCGGGGGGGCCGAACACCGGGGAGCTGTTTTTT.